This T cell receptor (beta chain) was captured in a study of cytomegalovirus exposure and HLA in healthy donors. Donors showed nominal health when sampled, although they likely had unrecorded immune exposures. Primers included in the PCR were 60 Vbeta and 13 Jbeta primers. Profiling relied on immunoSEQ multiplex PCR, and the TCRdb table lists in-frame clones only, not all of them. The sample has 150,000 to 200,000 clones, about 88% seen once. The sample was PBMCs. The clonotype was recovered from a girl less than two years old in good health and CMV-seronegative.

The CDR3 sequence is CASSSGTAKYEQYF. The CDR3, as DNA: TGCGCCAGCAGCTCCGGGACAGCAAAGTACGAGCAGTACTTC. V usage is TRBV5-1 and J usage is TRBJ2-7; 7 nucleotides match TRBD1. V gave up 3 bases and J gave up 4 bases; unmatched junction bases: 7. From germline, CDR1 is SGHRS and CDR2 YFSETQ. The CDR3 totals 14 residues.